The sample holds many counts of the clone carrying this TCR beta chain. What it binds is not known. The data were obtained in a study of T cells after posttransplantation cyclophosphamide. Peripheral blood was collected from the related graft donor on the marrow donation day. Data came from immunoSEQ multiplex PCR; TCRdb stores just in-frame clones and leaves some out. The sample includes approximately 34,000 clones, none of them occurring once. Study outcomes and limitations: After PTCy, TRB diversity resembled that of CNI/methotrexate controls. Donor CD8+ memory clones often dominated recipient blood repertoires at later times. Skin or GI-infiltrating T cells shared few TRB sequences with blood.

Germline values: CDR1 MNHEY, CDR2 SVGAGI. The CDR3 is made up of 14 amino acids. The V gene lost 6 bases and the J gene lost 0 bases, with 9 bases spanning the gap. The rearrangement links TRBV6-5 to TRBJ1-5, with a tentative D call TRBD1 (5 bases). The TCR originated in a woman between 45 and 65 years old in good health and a related stem cell transplant donor. The specimen sequenced was PBMCs. The CDR3: CASRGADSNQPQHF. CDR3 sequence (DNA): TGTGCCAGCAGAGGGGCGGATAGCAATCAGCCCCAGCATTTT.